This note documents a single T cell receptor (beta chain) sequence. The data were taken from a study of blood T cell repertoires in COVID-19. Looking at the study overall: From the United States, Italy and Spain came samples of acute and convalescent COVID-19. From T cells, B-cell-depleted T cells, or PBMCs came the material, which was cDNA or gDNA.

The ends lost 3 bases at V and 5 bases at J; junction bases unmatched: 7. The CDR3 runs to 15 residues. Germline-derived CDR1 and CDR2 are LGHNA and YSLEER. TCRdb keeps only in-frame clones here, not all; method: immunoSEQ multiplex PCR. This sample has around 19,000 clones; 75% to 95% occur once, and the top ten carry 7% to 9%. The chain recombines TRBV4-3 with TRBJ2-7, with 10 positions matching TRBD1. Sequenced sample: peripheral blood. The receptor was isolated from a man between 65 and 79 years old with active COVID-19. For the CDR3, the DNA is TGCGCCAGCAGCCATAGGACAGGGGGATTTGACGAGCAGTACTTC. This translates into CASSHRTGGFDEQYF.